Listed below are T cell receptor beta chains from one sample, sequenced in a study of breast tumors, draining lymph nodes, adjacent tissues. TCRdb reprocessed the multiplex PCR reads via MiXCR and lists one record per CDR3 protein. This sample has 20,000 to 30,000 distinct CDR3 sequences, with approximately 23% found just once. Sample: breast tumor tissue. All receptors derive from a female donor with breast cancer. Some clones in this sample may be carry-over from other donors' samples. Each CDR3 is given with its conserved first and last residue. The D gene is left open where the match is weak. The size field is filled for only some rows; it gives once, few, many or a size class.

V gene	J gene	clone size	D gene	CDR3 DNA	CDR3 protein
TRBV9	TRBJ1-5	once	TRBD1	TGCGCCAGCAGCGCCAGGGGGGCTAGCAATCGGCCCCAGCATTTT	CASSARGASNRPQHF
TRBV20-1	TRBJ2-7	many	TRBD2	TGCAGTGCTAGAGATTGGCAGCGGGAGGACTACGAGCAGTACTTC	CSARDWQREDYEQYF
TRBV12-3/TRBV12-4	TRBJ2-3	medium-sized	TRBD2	TGTGCCAGCAGTTTTGAGGGCGGGAGATATACGCAGTATTTT	CASSFEGGRYTQYF
TRBV7-9	TRBJ2-3	many	NA	TGTGCCAGCAGGCCCCGGGGAAGCTACACAGATACGCAGTATTTT	CASRPRGSYTDTQYF
TRBV20-1	TRBJ1-2	many	NA	TGCAGTGCTAGAGATACGGGGGGCGCTGACTATGGCTACACCTTC	CSARDTGGADYGYTF
TRBV2	TRBJ2-3	NA	TRBD2	TGTGCCAGCAGTGAAGGACTAGCGGGCACAGATACGCAGTATTTT	CASSEGLAGTDTQYF
TRBV10-3	TRBJ2-1	many	TRBD2	TGTGCCATCAGTGGAGCTAGCGGGACACCCTCTTACAATGAGCAGTTCTTC	CAISGASGTPSYNEQFF
TRBV19	TRBJ2-1	many	NA	TGTGCCAGTAGTCCCGGTGTGGAGGGAGTTTACAATGAGCAGTTCTTC	CASSPGVEGVYNEQFF
TRBV2	TRBJ1-5	many	TRBD1	TGTGCCAGCAGGACAGGGGGGAATCAGCCCCAGCATTTT	CASRTGGNQPQHF
TRBV9	TRBJ1-2	many	TRBD1	TGTGCCAGCAGCCTCCGGACAGGGGAGAATGCCTATGGCTACACCTTC	CASSLRTGENAYGYTF
TRBV2	TRBJ2-5	once	NA	TGTACCAGCAGCGAAAGGGAGACCCAGCACTTC	CTSSERETQHF
TRBV20-1	TRBJ2-7	NA	TRBD2	TGCAGTGCTAAACGGGAGGGCCCGAATGAGCAGTACTTC	CSAKREGPNEQYF
TRBV5-1	TRBJ2-3	many	NA	TGCGCCAGCAGCCGGAAAGGGGGCGGGGGGCCAGGGCCGGCGGATACGCAGTATTTT	CASSRKGGGGPGPADTQYF
TRBV5-1	TRBJ2-5	many	NA	TGCGCCAGCAGCGGGGGAAGAGGAGAGACCCAGTACTTC	CASSGGRGETQYF
TRBV9	TRBJ2-5	many	NA	TGTGCCAGCAGCGCGGGAACCCAAGAGACCCAGTACTTC	CASSAGTQETQYF
TRBV20-1	TRBJ2-7	many	TRBD2	TGCAGTGCCCCAACCACGACTAGCGGAACCTACGAGCAGTACTTC	CSAPTTTSGTYEQYF
TRBV6-1	TRBJ1-6	NA	TRBD1	TGTGCCAGCACCCAGGGGGCAGGTCTGGATTCACTCCTCCACTTT	CASTQGAGLDSLLHF
TRBV10-1	TRBJ2-1	NA	TRBD1	TGCGCCAGCATTGGGACAGACTCCTACAATGAGCAGTTCTTC	CASIGTDSYNEQFF
TRBV6-5	TRBJ2-7	many	NA	TGTGCCAGCAGTTACTCAGGGTTCTACGAGCAGTACTTC	CASSYSGFYEQYF
TRBV4-2	TRBJ2-1	many	NA	TGTGCCAGCAGCCTGGGCGGGACAAGCAATGAGCAGTTCTTC	CASSLGGTSNEQFF
TRBV27	TRBJ1-6	once	NA	TGTGCCAGCAGCCAAACTCTGCCGGGAATTAGAGGTCCACCCCTCCACTTT	CASSQTLPGIRGPPLHF
TRBV20-1	TRBJ1-1	many	NA	TGCAGTGCTAGAGAATTGGGGCAGTTAACTGAAGCTTTCTTT	CSARELGQLTEAFF
TRBV6-2/TRBV6-3	TRBJ2-1	many	NA	TGTGCCAGCAGTTATAGGCGGAATGAGCAGTTCTTC	CASSYRRNEQFF
TRBV28	TRBJ2-1	many	NA	TGTGCCAGCAGTTTATCCCTCTTGGGGACACAGTGTTACAATGAGCAGTTCTTC	CASSLSLLGTQCYNEQFF
TRBV11-3	TRBJ1-2	many	NA	TGTGCCAGCAGCTTAGATGCTCGGGGTGAGGGCTACACCTTC	CASSLDARGEGYTF
TRBV5-1	TRBJ2-3	NA	TRBD2	TGCGCCAGCAGCTTATTTTCCGGGACTAGCGGCACAGATACGCAGTATTTT	CASSLFSGTSGTDTQYF
TRBV18	TRBJ2-1	many	TRBD2	TGTGCCAGCTCACCAACAGCGGGAACTTACCACAATGAGCAGTTCTTC	CASSPTAGTYHNEQFF
TRBV5-1	TRBJ2-2	many	TRBD2	TGCGCCAGCAGTTTTTGGACTAGCGACACCGGGGAGCTGTTTTTT	CASSFWTSDTGELFF
TRBV7-9	TRBJ1-5	many	NA	TGTGCCAGCAGCTTTAAAGCCGTCGGGGGGCCCCTCTATAGCAATCAGCCCCAGCATTTT	CASSFKAVGGPLYSNQPQHF
TRBV4-2	TRBJ2-7	NA	TRBD2	TGTGCCAGCAGCCGCGAAAGCGGGAGCTCCTACGAGCAGCACTTC	CASSRESGSSYEQHF
TRBV20-1	TRBJ2-7	many	TRBD2	TGCAGTGCTAGAGACCCGGGACTAGCGGGGGGTCCCTACGAGCAGTACTTC	CSARDPGLAGGPYEQYF
TRBV19	TRBJ1-3	many	NA	TGTGCCAGCCGCAGACCGGGAAACACCATATATTTT	CASRRPGNTIYF
TRBV7-6	TRBJ2-1	many	NA	TGTGCCAGCAGCTTAGCGCTCCCCGGGGGCCCAGGCGATGAGCAGTTCTTC	CASSLALPGGPGDEQFF
TRBV20-1	TRBJ1-2	many	NA	TGCAGTGCTAGAGATTTCCAGGGTCATACCCCTTTCTATGGCTACACCTTC	CSARDFQGHTPFYGYTF
TRBV3-1	TRBJ1-1	few	TRBD1	TGTGCCAGCAGCCAAGCGTTAAGGGGGCAGGCTTTCTTT	CASSQALRGQAFF
TRBV6-6	TRBJ1-5	many	NA	TGTGCCAGCAGCCCAAAAGGGGGTATAAGCAATCAGCCCCAGCATTTT	CASSPKGGISNQPQHF
TRBV20-1	TRBJ2-1	many	NA	TGCAGTGCTAGATCCTCTAGCGGCTCAAGGGGGTACAATGAGCAGTTCTTC	CSARSSSGSRGYNEQFF
TRBV7-2	TRBJ2-1	many	TRBD1	TGTGCCAGCAGCTCTCAGGGGGCGGGGTACAATGAGCAGTTCTTC	CASSSQGAGYNEQFF
TRBV19	TRBJ1-1	few	NA	TGTGCCAGTAGTGTTTCATTGAACACTGAAGCTTTCTTT	CASSVSLNTEAFF
TRBV7-2	TRBJ1-3	NA	NA	TGTGCCAGCAGCCCCTACAGGTTCTCTGGAAACACCATATATTTT	CASSPYRFSGNTIYF
TRBV9	TRBJ2-1	many	TRBD2	TGTGCCAGCAGCGGCCTAGCGGGAGGGGCCAATGAGCAGTTCTTC	CASSGLAGGANEQFF
TRBV20-1	TRBJ1-4	many	NA	TGCAGTGCTAGATCAGGGGATTGGGGTGAAAAACTGTTTTTT	CSARSGDWGEKLFF
TRBV5-8	TRBJ2-4	many	NA	TGTGCCAGCAGCCCCGGGAGATTATTGGACATTCAGTACTTC	CASSPGRLLDIQYF
TRBV10-3	TRBJ2-2	many	TRBD2	TGTGCCATCAGTGGTCGCACGGGGGGGGGTAACACCGGGGAGCTGTTTTTT	CAISGRTGGGNTGELFF
TRBV24-1	TRBJ1-5	many	NA	TGTGCCACCAGTGGGGTCGGGCGGGGCAATCAGCCCCAGCATTTT	CATSGVGRGNQPQHF
TRBV20-1	TRBJ2-7	many	NA	TGCAGTGCTAGCGGGCGGCTCACCTACGAGCAGTACTTC	CSASGRLTYEQYF
TRBV20-1	TRBJ2-3	many	TRBD2	TGCAGTGCTGAGTCTAGCGGGAGGGCCCCAGATACGCAGTATTTT	CSAESSGRAPDTQYF
TRBV5-8	TRBJ2-3	many	NA	TGTGCCAGCAAAGGGCCCGGGGGCACAGATACGCAGTATTTT	CASKGPGGTDTQYF
TRBV20-1	TRBJ2-1	many	TRBD1	TGCAGTGCTTACAGGGGAGCAAGGAGCCATGAGCAGTTCTTC	CSAYRGARSHEQFF
TRBV7-2	TRBJ2-1	many	NA	TGTGCCAGCAAAGGGGAACCCTACAATGAGCAGTTCTTC	CASKGEPYNEQFF
TRBV28	TRBJ1-2	many	TRBD1	TGTGCCAGCAGTTGGACAGGGAGGGACGGCTACACCTTC	CASSWTGRDGYTF